A selection of T cell receptor beta chains follows, all from one sample in a study of cytomegalovirus exposure and HLA in healthy donors. The protocol was immunoSEQ multiplex PCR, while the TCRdb copy is restricted to in-frame clones and leaves out a portion. The table includes about 120,000 clones, about 83% detected once. The specimen was PBMCs. The source of these receptors is a female donor in good health and CMV-seronegative. Both conserved end residues are part of each CDR3. D genes are given only for firm matches.

DNA | CDR3 | J | V | D
TGTGCCAGCAGTGAGTGGGTGGGACAGGGGATGATTCAGCCCCAGCATTTT | CASSEWVGQGMIQPQHF | TRBJ1-5 | TRBV6-1 | TRBD1
TGTGCCAGCAGCGTGAGCGGTCGAGGGCAGCCCCAGCATTTT | CASSVSGRGQPQHF | TRBJ1-5 | TRBV9 | -
TGTGCCAGTAGTATCCAGGGTTTCTACGAGCAGTACTTC | CASSIQGFYEQYF | TRBJ2-7 | TRBV19 | -
TGTGCCAGCAGAAAAAGGACAGGGGGCGCCGACAATGAGCAGTTCTTC | CASRKRTGGADNEQFF | TRBJ2-1 | TRBV11-1 | TRBD1
TGTGCCAGCAGCTCAGGTGGGGGGGCAGATACGCAGTATTTT | CASSSGGGADTQYF | TRBJ2-3 | TRBV9 | TRBD2
TGTGCCAGCTCAATAGTGAGGGTTTCTATAGCTTTCTTT | CASSIVRVSIAFF | TRBJ1-1 | TRBV18 | -
TGTGCCAGCACCCCAGGGAATAGTAACACTGAAGCTTTCTTT | CASTPGNSNTEAFF | TRBJ1-1 | TRBV6-1 | -
TGTGCCAGCAGTTTACTTCTCGGGCTAGCGGGGACCGTTGTGGATACGCAGTATTTT | CASSLLLGLAGTVVDTQYF | TRBJ2-3 | TRBV28 | TRBD2
TGTGCCAGCAGCTTAAACAGGGGACACGAGCAGTACTTC | CASSLNRGHEQYF | TRBJ2-7 | TRBV7-2 | TRBD1
TGTGCCAGCAGCACTCGAACCTGGGAGGGCCCCTATGGCTACACCTTC | CASSTRTWEGPYGYTF | TRBJ1-2 | TRBV9 | -
TGCAGCGTTGAAGGCAGGGGTGGCACCATATATTTT | CSVEGRGGTIYF | TRBJ1-3 | TRBV29-1 | -
TGTGCCAGTAGTATAGTAGACAGTCTGTATGGCTACACCTTC | CASSIVDSLYGYTF | TRBJ1-2 | TRBV19 | -
TGTGCCAGCTCACCGGGGACAGAGAATTCACCCCTCCACTTT | CASSPGTENSPLHF | TRBJ1-6 | TRBV18 | TRBD1
TGTGCCAGCAGTGATTTGTGGGGGCAGATAAGGCAGTACTTC | CASSDLWGQIRQYF | TRBJ2-5 | TRBV6-1 | -
TGTGCCAGCAGTTACTCAGTAACCGAGATCCAAGAGACCCAGTACTTC | CASSYSVTEIQETQYF | TRBJ2-5 | TRBV6-6 | -